This T cell receptor beta chain was documented in a study of blood T cell repertoires in COVID-19. The overall study: Collection of acute and convalescent COVID-19 samples took place in the United States, Italy and Spain. In each case, the material was cDNA or gDNA derived from T cells, B-cell-depleted T cells, or PBMCs.

Germline-derived CDR1 and CDR2 are SGHTA and FQGNSA. J lost 9 bases, V lost 5 bases, and 6 bases had no gene match. This CDR3 comprises 12 residues. As processed by the authors: Reference gene primer amplification in the assay estimated nucleated cell counts. The assay was immunoSEQ multiplex PCR, and TCRdb's table has in-frame clones only and misses some. D and trimming were read from the DNA, whereas the V and J calls and clone size are those reported in that table. The sample lists 110,000 to 150,000 clones, roughly 88% occurring once. The clonotype comes from a man aged 60 to 75 with active or convalescent COVID-19. The sample comprised peripheral blood. The V call is TRBV7-2, the J call TRBJ2-5, with TRBD2 matching over 7 bases. The CDR3 spells CASSVQGGPQYF. In nucleotides, the CDR3 is TGTGCCAGCAGCGTCCAGGGAGGGCCCCAGTACTTC. Supplemented by reference TRBV7-2 and TRBJ2-5, the full variable domain reads GAGVSQSPSNKVTEKGKDVELRCDPISGHTALYWYRQSLGQGLEFLIYFQGNSAPDKSGLPSDRFSAERTGGSVSTLTIQRTQQEDSAVYLCASSVQGGPQYFGPGTRLLVL.